This TCR beta chain was sequenced in a study of TIL therapy for anti-PD-1-resistant metastatic lung cancer. About the study: Half of patients were current or former smokers. Tumors carried a median 1.5 non-synonymous mutations per megabase.

On this clone: Its antigen is not known.

Overall study findings and caveats: Patients were highly selected, enriched for treatment-naive, never-smoker and oncogene-addicted cases.

The immunoSEQ assay was v3. TCRdb's copy holds only in-frame clones and misses some; the assay was immunoSEQ multiplex PCR. This repertoire shows some 57,000 clones, roughly 91% found once; its top ten account for roughly 2.6%. J was trimmed by 6 bases and V by 5 bases; bases with no gene match: 10. This CDR3 contains 15 residues. Germline V CDR1 and CDR2: LNHDA, SQIVND (reference sequence). Time point of the sample: pre-treatment sample, taken before nivolumab and TIL therapy. The chain is built from TRBV19 and TRBJ2-3, with 8 bases identical to TRBD2. This receptor was obtained from a person between 30 and 79 years old with non-small cell lung cancer. The specimen comprised blood, sampled at baseline. The CDR3 nucleotides are TGTGCCAGTAGTCTCGGGGGGGGCGCACGCGATACGCAGTATTTT. It translates to CASSLGGGARDTQYF. Based on the CDR3 plus reference TRBV19 and TRBJ2-3, the full variable domain is DGGITQSPKYLFRKEGQNVTLSCEQNLNHDAMYWYRQDPGQGLRLIYYSQIVNDFQKGDIAEGYSVSREKKESFPLTVTSAQKNPTAFYLCASSLGGGARDTQYFGPGTRLTVL.